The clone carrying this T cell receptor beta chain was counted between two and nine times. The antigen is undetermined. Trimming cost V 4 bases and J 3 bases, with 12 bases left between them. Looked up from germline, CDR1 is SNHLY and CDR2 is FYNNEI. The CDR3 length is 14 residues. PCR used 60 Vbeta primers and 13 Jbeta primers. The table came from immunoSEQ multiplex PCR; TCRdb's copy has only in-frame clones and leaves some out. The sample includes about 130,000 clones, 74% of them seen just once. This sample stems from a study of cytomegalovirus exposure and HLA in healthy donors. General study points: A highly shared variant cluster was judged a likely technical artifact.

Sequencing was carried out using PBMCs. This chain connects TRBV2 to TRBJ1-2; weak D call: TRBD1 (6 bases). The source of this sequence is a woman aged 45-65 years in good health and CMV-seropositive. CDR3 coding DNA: TGTGCCAGCAGTGGTCAGGGGATCGACTATGGCTACACCTTC. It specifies CASSGQGIDYGYTF.